The T cell receptor beta chain described here comes from a study of cytomegalovirus exposure and HLA in healthy donors. Study-level results: Researchers catalogued 160 or so TCR beta chains as cytomegalovirus-associated. Relative to equally common others, HLA-associated TCR beta chains showed greater clonal expansion in a later analysis.

A multiplex PCR was run with 60 Vbeta primers and 13 Jbeta primers. Data came from immunoSEQ multiplex PCR; TCRdb stores just in-frame clones and leaves some out. Among approximately 89,000 clones listed, 62% were seen once. In this sample, this clone turned up a few times. Its antigen is as yet unknown. Other DNA sequences in this specimen translate into the identical CDR3. What was sequenced was PBMCs. The sequence came from a woman aged 25 to 45 in good health and CMV-seropositive.

CDR3 protein: CASSQGQNTEAFF. The CDR3 DNA follows: TGTGCCAGCAGCCAAGGACAGAACACTGAAGCTTTCTTT. The chain links TRBV14 to TRBJ1-1, with D unresolved. From germline, CDR1 is SGHDN and CDR2 FVKESK. Trimming took 1 base from V and 1 from J, leaving 4 bases between them. The CDR3 consists of 13 residues.